The 21 T cell receptor beta chains listed next were all sequenced from one sample in a study of CD8 T cells in Susac syndrome. An input of 0.5 to 1 ug of RNA was subjected to reverse transcription using random hexamers. TCRdb recomputed calls from the immunoSEQ multiplex PCR reads with MiXCR, one row per CDR3 protein. This table has over 95,000 distinct CDR3 sequences, about nine tenths appearing once. The sample consisted of CD4+ T cells from PBMCs. All receptors derive from a human donor in good health.

This clonotype was detected only once. The rearrangement links TRBV5-1 to TRBJ1-2, with 7 positions matching TRBD1. With 4 bases clipped from V and 4 bases from J, the junction kept 10 bases outside the gene matches. The germline V gene has CDR1 SGHRS and CDR2 YFSETQ. The CDR3 sequence is 15 residues long. Here the CDR3 DNA reads TGCGCCAGCAGCGTGGGGGGACAGACGAGCTATGGCTACACCTTC. Its translation is CASSVGGQTSYGYTF.

The chain combines TRBV12-3 or TRBV12-4 with TRBJ2-7, with D hard to call. This CDR3 contains 12 residues. V was clipped by 3 bases and J by 2 bases, with 5 bases between them. The CDR3, as DNA: TGTGCCAGCAGTTTGATAGCCTACGAGCAGTACTTC. It yields the protein CASSLIAYEQYF.

The rearrangement uses TRBV6-5 and TRBJ2-2; tentative D call: TRBD1 (5 bases). V lost 4 bases and J lost 2, with 8 bases in between. The CDR3 covers 14 residues. CDR1 and CDR2 from the germline V gene are MNHEY and SVGAGI. CDR3 residues: CASSSDRNTGELFF. The CDR3 region has the DNA TGTGCCAGCAGTTCAGACAGAAACACCGGGGAGCTGTTTTTT.

Here the CDR3 reads CASRDNYGYTF. DNA for the CDR3: TGTGCCAGCCGGGACAACTATGGCTACACCTTC. The J gene is TRBJ1-2, the V gene TRBV5-6, with a weak D call TRBD1 (5 bases). From germline, CDR1 is SGHDT and CDR2 YYEEEE. The CDR3 is made up of 11 amino acids. V was clipped by 7 bases and J by 2 bases, with 6 bases between them.

The V and J genes are TRBV20-1 and TRBJ1-5; 9 bases match TRBD1. This CDR3 has 16 residues. CDR1 is DFQATT, CDR2 SNEGSKA, per germline (reference sequence). The junction had 14 bases not matched to a gene; V was cut back by 6 bases and J by 5 bases. The CDR3 loop reads CSARSPGTGWDQPQHF. The CDR3 DNA is TGCAGTGCGAGGTCCCCAGGGACAGGGTGGGATCAGCCCCAGCATTTT.

This chain joins TRBV20-1 and TRBJ2-1; D unclear. The CDR3 is made up of 11 amino acids. Germline V gene lookup returns CDR1 DFQATT and CDR2 SNEGSKA (reference sequence). V was cut by 2 bases and J by 13 bases, with 12 bases left in between. This chain's CDR3 is CSARSGLTQFF. The CDR3 bases are TGCAGTGCTAGATCCGGGCTGACACAGTTCTTC.

CDR3: CSARDRGVATQYF. The CDR3 nucleotides are TGCAGTGCTAGGGACAGGGGGGTAGCGACCCAGTACTTC. The rearrangement links TRBV20-1 to TRBJ2-5, with 10 bases that match TRBD1. After removal of 3 bases from V and 7 bases from J, the junction contained 5 bases not matched to a gene. The length of the CDR3 is 13 residues. CDR1 and CDR2 (germline): DFQATT, SNEGSKA (reference sequence).

V and J are TRBV12-3 or TRBV12-4 and TRBJ2-1; D ambiguous. Trimming removed 5 bases at V and 0 bases at J, with 17 bases between. The CDR3 is 17 amino acids. The chain's CDR3 is CASSQFGREASYNEQFF. In nucleotides, the CDR3 is TGTGCCAGCAGTCAATTCGGGCGCGAGGCCTCCTACAATGAGCAGTTCTTC.

The rearrangement links TRBV3-1 to TRBJ1-1; D ambiguous. The length of the CDR3 is 13 residues. With 3 bases removed from V and 8 bases from J, the gap between germline ends came to 13 bases. Per the germline V gene, CDR1 is LGHDT and CDR2 is YNNKEL (reference sequence). Written as DNA, the CDR3 is TGTGCCAGCAGCCACGTGGTGTCAGCCGAAGCTTTCTTT. Protein sequence: CASSHVVSAEAFF.

The chain links TRBV27 to TRBJ2-5; weak D call: TRBD1 (6 bases). V was cut by 9 bases and J by 9 bases, with 26 bases left in between. CDR1 and CDR2 from the germline V gene are MNHEY and SMNVEV (reference sequence). The CDR3 is 15 residues long. The CDR3 loop is CASRLRDRNVLPQYF. The CDR3 DNA reads TGTGCCAGTCGACTGAGAGACAGGAACGTGCTTCCCCAGTACTTC.

This clonotype was detected only once. The rearrangement joins TRBV20-1 to TRBJ2-2; 11 nucleotides agree with TRBD2. V was pared by 0 bases and J by 2 bases, with 2 bases of the junction left unmatched. The CDR3 has 16 amino acids. Germline CDR1 is DFQATT and CDR2 is SNEGSKA (reference sequence). CDR3 nucleotides: TGCAGTGCTAGAGACCTAGCGGGGGGAAACACCGGGGAGCTGTTTTTT. This codes for CSARDLAGGNTGELFF.

Only a few counts were recorded for this clonotype. V is TRBV6-2 or TRBV6-3 and J is TRBJ1-2; 9 nucleotides match TRBD1. V shed 5 bases, J shed 11 bases, and the junction held 9 bases outside the gene matches. The germline V gene encodes CDR1 MNHEY and CDR2 SVGEGT. The CDR3 has 13 residues. CDR3 loop: CASSNRGPDRYTF. DNA for the CDR3: TGTGCCAGCAGTAACAGGGGGCCGGACAGATACACCTTC.

The chain has TRBV6-6 and TRBJ1-1; weak D call: TRBD1 (5 bases). Trimming left V 3 bases short and J 5 bases short, with 13 bases between. The CDR3 extends over 14 amino acids. From germline, CDR1 is MNHNY and CDR2 SVGAGI (reference sequence). CDR3 DNA: TGTGCCAGCAGTTATACGGGGCTCGGAACTGAAGCTTTCTTT. Translation gives CASSYTGLGTEAFF.

The chain recombines TRBV7-2 with TRBJ2-5; 7 bases align to TRBD2. This CDR3 spans 15 amino acids. CDR1 and CDR2 (germline): SGHTA, FQGNSA. V lost 0 bases, J lost 5 bases, and 6 bases stayed unmatched. The CDR3 reads CASSLAGRGWETQYF. CDR3 coding DNA: TGTGCCAGCAGCTTAGCAGGGAGGGGCTGGGAGACCCAGTACTTC.

The chain recombines TRBV13 with TRBJ2-7; the D is unclear. The CDR3 length is 11 residues. Germline assignment: CDR1 PRHDT and CDR2 FYEKMQ (reference sequence). V was clipped by 4 bases and J by 3 bases, with 4 bases between them. The CDR3 DNA follows: TGTGCCAGCAGCTCCGGCTACGAGCAGTACTTC. Translation gives CASSSGYEQYF.

The chain has TRBV5-1 and TRBJ2-5, with D possibly matching TRBD1 (5 bases). This CDR3 has 13 amino acids. CDR1 and CDR2 (germline): SGHRS, YFSETQ. Trimming left V 2 bases short and J 4 bases short, with 9 bases between. CDR3 nucleotides: TGCGCCAGCAGCTTAGGACACGCAGAGACCCAGTACTTC. This translates into CASSLGHAETQYF.

This clonotype was seen a single time. The genes are TRBV5-1 and TRBJ1-5; D is unclear. Germline CDR1 SGHRS, CDR2 YFSETQ. The CDR3 totals 13 residues. With 4 bases removed from V and 5 bases from J, the gap between germline ends came to 10 bases. The CDR3 sequence is CASSPAGDQPQHF. The CDR3 bases are TGCGCCAGCAGCCCGGCTGGGGATCAGCCCCAGCATTTT. Complete variable domain (other parts from reference TRBV5-1 and TRBJ1-5): KAGVTQTPRYLIKTRGQQVTLSCSPISGHRSVSWYQQTPGQGLQFLFEYFSETQRNKGNFPGRFSGRQFSNSRSEMNVSTLELGDSALYLCASSPAGDQPQHFGDGTRLSIL.

The chain joins TRBV5-4 to TRBJ1-1, with TRBD1 matching 7 bases. CDR1 SGHNT and CDR2 YYREEE come from the germline V gene (reference sequence). Trimming cost V 0 bases and J 5 bases; bases outside gene matches: 7. CDR3 length equals 15 residues. The CDR3 sequence is CASSLGTGERTEAFF. DNA of the CDR3: TGTGCCAGCAGCTTGGGTACAGGGGAGAGGACTGAAGCTTTCTTT.

V usage is TRBV2 and J usage is TRBJ2-2; TRBD1 agrees at 9 bases. J lost 6 bases, V lost 5 bases, and 7 bases had no gene match. Germline V gives CDR1 SNHLY, CDR2 FYNNEI. This CDR3 is 15 amino acids long. This CDR3 is CASSTGGADAGELFF. The DNA for the CDR3 is TGTGCCAGCAGTACAGGGGGCGCGGACGCCGGGGAGCTGTTTTTT.

The CDR3: CASSPPGLNTGELFF. The CDR3 nucleotides read TGTGCCAGCAGTCCCCCAGGATTAAACACCGGGGAGCTGTTTTTT. This chain links TRBV6-5 with TRBJ2-2; D remains unclear. The CDR3 spans 15 residues. CDR1 MNHEY and CDR2 SVGAGI come from the germline V gene. Trimming shortened V by 5 bases and J by 2 bases, and 12 bases separated the two germline ends.

J is TRBJ1-4 and V is TRBV19, with D possibly TRBD1 on 5 matching bases. Germline CDR1 LNHDA, CDR2 SQIVND (reference sequence). Trimming stripped 5 bases from V and 1 base from J, with 17 bases between. CDR3 length equals 17 residues. The CDR3 region has the DNA TGTGCCAGTAGTGCTTCGATGGGACCCCAAACTAATGAAAAACTGTTTTTT. Residues: CASSASMGPQTNEKLFF.